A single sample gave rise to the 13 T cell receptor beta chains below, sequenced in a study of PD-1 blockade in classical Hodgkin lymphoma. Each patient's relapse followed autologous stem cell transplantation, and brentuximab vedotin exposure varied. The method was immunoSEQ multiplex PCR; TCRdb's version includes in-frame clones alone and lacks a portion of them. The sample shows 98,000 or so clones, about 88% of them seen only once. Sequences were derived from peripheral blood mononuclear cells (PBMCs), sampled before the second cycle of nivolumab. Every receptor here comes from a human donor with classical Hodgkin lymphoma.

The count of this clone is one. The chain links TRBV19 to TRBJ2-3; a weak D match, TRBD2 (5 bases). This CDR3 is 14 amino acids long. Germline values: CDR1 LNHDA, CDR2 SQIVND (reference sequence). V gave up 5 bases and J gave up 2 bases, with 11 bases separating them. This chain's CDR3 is CASSPRTFTDTQYF. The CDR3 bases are TGTGCCAGTAGTCCGAGGACTTTCACAGATACGCAGTATTTT.

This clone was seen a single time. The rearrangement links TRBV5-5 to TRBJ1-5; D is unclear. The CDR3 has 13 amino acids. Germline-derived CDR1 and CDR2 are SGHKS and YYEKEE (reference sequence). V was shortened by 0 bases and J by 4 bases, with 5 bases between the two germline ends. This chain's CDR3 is CASSLEANQPQHF. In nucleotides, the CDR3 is TGTGCCAGCAGCTTGGAAGCTAATCAGCCCCAGCATTTT.

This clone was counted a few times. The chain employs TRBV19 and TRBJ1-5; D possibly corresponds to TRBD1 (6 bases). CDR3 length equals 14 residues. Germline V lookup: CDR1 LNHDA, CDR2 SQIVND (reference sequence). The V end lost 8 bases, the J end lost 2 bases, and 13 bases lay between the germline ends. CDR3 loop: CASDGGVGNQPQHF. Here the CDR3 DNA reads TGTGCCAGTGATGGGGGCGTGGGCAATCAGCCCCAGCATTTT.

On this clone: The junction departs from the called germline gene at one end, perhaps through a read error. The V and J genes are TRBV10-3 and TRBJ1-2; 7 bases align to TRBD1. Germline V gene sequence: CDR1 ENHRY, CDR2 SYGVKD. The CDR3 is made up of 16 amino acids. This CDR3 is CAIKGGKTNRGQLLFF. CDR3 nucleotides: TGTGCCATCAAGGGGGGAAAGACAAACAGGGGACAACTTCTATTCTTC.

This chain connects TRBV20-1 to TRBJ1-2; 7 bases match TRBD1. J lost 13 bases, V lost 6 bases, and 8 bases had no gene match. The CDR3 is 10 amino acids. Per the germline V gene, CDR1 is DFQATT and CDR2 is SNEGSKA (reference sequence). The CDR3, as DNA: TGCAGTGCCGCAGGACAGGAACTCACCTTC. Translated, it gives CSAAGQELTF.

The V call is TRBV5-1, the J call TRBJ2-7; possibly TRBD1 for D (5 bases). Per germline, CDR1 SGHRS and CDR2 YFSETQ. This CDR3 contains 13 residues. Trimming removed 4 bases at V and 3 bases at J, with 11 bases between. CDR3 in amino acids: CASSRAGFYEQYF. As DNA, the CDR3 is TGCGCCAGCAGCAGGGCAGGGTTCTACGAGCAGTACTTC.

The CDR3: CASSYAGTQYF. For the CDR3, the DNA is TGTGCCAGCAGTTACGCCGGGACCCAGTACTTC. The V call is TRBV6-6, the J call TRBJ2-5; D remains unclear. CDR1 and CDR2 from the germline V gene are MNHNY and SVGAGI (reference sequence). The CDR3 has 11 amino acids. V lost 2 bases and J 7 bases, leaving 5 bases between the germline ends.

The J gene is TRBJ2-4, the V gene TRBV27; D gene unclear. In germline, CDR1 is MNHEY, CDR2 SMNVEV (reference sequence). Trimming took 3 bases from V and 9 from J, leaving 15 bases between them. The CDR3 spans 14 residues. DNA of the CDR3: TGTGCCAGCAGTTTTAGTTCCCCAGTCGGCATTCAGTACTTC. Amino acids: CASSFSSPVGIQYF.

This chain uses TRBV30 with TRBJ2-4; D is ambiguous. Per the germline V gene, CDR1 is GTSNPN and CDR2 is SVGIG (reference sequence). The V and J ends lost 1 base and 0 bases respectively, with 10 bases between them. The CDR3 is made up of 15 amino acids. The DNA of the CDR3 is TGTGCCTGGAGTGGAACGAACTTAGCCAAAAACATTCAGTACTTC. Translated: CAWSGTNLAKNIQYF.

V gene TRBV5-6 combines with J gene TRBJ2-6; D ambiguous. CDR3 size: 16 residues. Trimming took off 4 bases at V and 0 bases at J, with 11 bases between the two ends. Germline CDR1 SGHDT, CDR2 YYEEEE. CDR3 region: CASSPYPDSGANVLTF. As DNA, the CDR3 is TGTGCCAGCAGCCCATACCCAGACTCTGGGGCCAACGTCCTGACTTTC.

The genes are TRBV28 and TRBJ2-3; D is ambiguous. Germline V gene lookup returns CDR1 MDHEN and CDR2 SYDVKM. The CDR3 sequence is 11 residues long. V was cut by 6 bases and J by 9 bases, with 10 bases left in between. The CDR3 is CASSNGNTQYF. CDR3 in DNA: TGTGCCAGCAGCAATGGGAACACGCAGTATTTT.

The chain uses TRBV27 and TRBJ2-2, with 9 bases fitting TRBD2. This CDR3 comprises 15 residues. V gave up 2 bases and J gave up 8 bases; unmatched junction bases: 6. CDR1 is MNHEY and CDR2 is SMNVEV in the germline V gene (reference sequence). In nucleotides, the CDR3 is TGTGCCAGCAGTTTAATAAGCGGGGGGCCTGGGGAGCTGTTTTTT. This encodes CASSLISGGPGELFF.

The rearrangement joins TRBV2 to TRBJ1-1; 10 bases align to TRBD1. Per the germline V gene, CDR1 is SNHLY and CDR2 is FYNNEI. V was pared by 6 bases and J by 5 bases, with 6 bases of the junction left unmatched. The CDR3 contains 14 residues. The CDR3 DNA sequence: TGTGCCAGCAGCGCGGGACAGGGGCGGACTGAAGCTTTCTTT. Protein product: CASSAGQGRTEAFF.